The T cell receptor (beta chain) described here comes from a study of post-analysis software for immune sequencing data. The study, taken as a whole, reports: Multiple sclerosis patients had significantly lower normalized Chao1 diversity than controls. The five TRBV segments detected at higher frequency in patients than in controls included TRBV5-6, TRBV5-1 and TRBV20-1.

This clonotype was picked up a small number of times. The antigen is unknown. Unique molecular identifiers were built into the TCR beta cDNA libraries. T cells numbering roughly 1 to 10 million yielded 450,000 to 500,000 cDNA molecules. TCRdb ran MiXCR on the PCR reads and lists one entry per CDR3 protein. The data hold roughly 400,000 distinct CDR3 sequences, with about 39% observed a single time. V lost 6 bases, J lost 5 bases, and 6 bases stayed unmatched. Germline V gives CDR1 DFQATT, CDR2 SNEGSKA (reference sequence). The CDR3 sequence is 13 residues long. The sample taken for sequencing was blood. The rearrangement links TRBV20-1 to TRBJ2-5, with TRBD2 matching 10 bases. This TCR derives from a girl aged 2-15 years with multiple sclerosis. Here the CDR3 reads CSASGRGKETQYF. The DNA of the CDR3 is TGCAGTGCCAGCGGGAGGGGAAAGGAGACCCAGTACTTC.